This passage covers 12 T cell receptor beta chains from one sample sequenced in a study of radiotherapy plus CTLA-4 blockade in lung cancer. TCRdb keeps only in-frame clones here, not all; method: immunoSEQ multiplex PCR. The sample holds 70,000 to 90,000 clones, roughly four fifths seen once. The sample consisted of peripheral blood, taken from a patient treated with radiotherapy plus ipilimumab. These TCRs come from a human donor with non-small cell lung cancer who had stable disease on radiotherapy plus ipilimumab.

Turning to this clone: An end of the junction differs from the germline gene, which may be a read error. Other DNA sequences in this specimen translate into the identical CDR3. V usage is TRBV6-1 and J usage is TRBJ2-2, with 8 positions matching TRBD1. CDR1 is MNHNS and CDR2 is SASEGT in the germline V gene. This CDR3 comprises 14 residues. Here the CDR3 DNA reads TGCGCCAGCAGTCAGACAGGGGACACCGGGGAGCTGTTTTTT. This codes for CASSQTGDTGELFF.

In its sample, this clone was seen a few times. The chain combines TRBV28 with TRBJ1-2; D is possibly TRBD1 (6 bases). V lost 5 bases and J 6 bases, leaving 7 bases between the germline ends. Germline V gene sequence: CDR1 MDHEN, CDR2 SYDVKM. The CDR3 is made up of 11 amino acids. Here the CDR3 DNA reads TGTGCCAGCAGTCCAGGGGATGGCTACACCTTC. Its protein is CASSPGDGYTF.

This chain connects TRBV30 to TRBJ1-4; D uncertain. The CDR3 is 13 amino acids. The germline CDR1 and CDR2 sequences are GTSNPN and SVGIG (reference sequence). Here the CDR3 reads CAFNGLLGEKLFF. The CDR3 DNA is TGTGCTTTTAATGGACTGTTAGGGGAAAAACTGTTTTTT.

This chain links TRBV5-1 with TRBJ1-2; 11 nucleotides match TRBD1. Trimming took 3 bases from V and 5 from J; bases not matched to a gene: 6. This CDR3 is 15 amino acids long. Germline CDR1 reads SGHRS; CDR2 reads YFSETQ. The CDR3 DNA reads as TGCGCCAGCAGCTCTGGACAGGGGGCTCGGTATGGCTACACCTTC. It encodes CASSSGQGARYGYTF.

This clone has only one observation. The chain combines TRBV7-9 with TRBJ2-3; D is ambiguous. Looked up from germline, CDR1 is SEHNR and CDR2 is FQNEAQ (reference sequence). The V and J ends lost 5 bases and 6 bases respectively, with 15 bases between them. CDR3 length: 14 amino acids. The CDR3 DNA follows: TGTGCCAGCAGCCCTTCCGGTGGGAAGGATACGCAGTATTTT. It is translated as CASSPSGGKDTQYF.

J is TRBJ1-5 and V is TRBV7-8, with TRBD1 as a possible D gene (5 bases). Looked up from germline, CDR1 is SGHVS and CDR2 is FQNEAQ. This CDR3 is 17 amino acids long. Trimming took off 4 bases at V and 1 base at J, with 17 bases between the two ends. The CDR3 reads CASSWDSRVGSNQPQHF. The CDR3, as DNA: TGTGCCAGCAGCTGGGACTCGAGGGTGGGAAGCAATCAGCCCCAGCATTTT.

This chain joins TRBV5-4 and TRBJ2-7; the match to TRBD2 covers 7 bases. Per germline, CDR1 SGHNT and CDR2 YYREEE (reference sequence). With 2 bases clipped from V and 3 bases from J, the junction kept 5 bases outside the gene matches. The CDR3 totals 14 residues. This chain's CDR3 is CASSFEWGGYEQYF. Here the CDR3 DNA reads TGTGCCAGCAGCTTTGAGTGGGGGGGCTACGAGCAGTACTTC.

V and J are TRBV7-9 and TRBJ2-5, with TRBD1 matching over 7 bases. Trimming removed 1 base from V and 1 base from J; junction bases left unmatched: 3. CDR1 is SEHNR and CDR2 is FQNEAQ in the germline V gene (reference sequence). The CDR3 consists of 15 residues. CDR3 coding DNA: TGTGCCAGCAGCTTAGGGGACAGCTTCCAAGAGACCCAGTACTTC. Translated, it gives CASSLGDSFQETQYF.

The chain recombines TRBV5-1 with TRBJ1-3; 11 nucleotides line up with TRBD1. The trim removed 4 bases at V and 0 bases at J, leaving 12 bases unmatched. CDR3 size: 19 residues. Germline lookup yields CDR1 SGHRS and CDR2 YFSETQ. The CDR3 reads CASSVGTGGVGSSGNTIYF. The CDR3 DNA reads TGCGCCAGCAGCGTCGGGACAGGGGGTGTAGGGAGCTCTGGAAACACCATATATTTT.

The chain is built from TRBV5-1 and TRBJ2-3, with TRBD2 as a possible D gene (5 bases). Germline CDR1 SGHRS, CDR2 YFSETQ. V was trimmed by 5 bases and J by 2 bases, leaving 12 bases between them. The CDR3 has 14 residues. The CDR3 region has the DNA TGCGCCAGCAGTCTGGGAGAGGACACAGATACGCAGTATTTT. This encodes CASSLGEDTDTQYF.

The chain carries TRBV11-2 and TRBJ1-2; D is unresolved. Germline CDR1 reads SGHAT; CDR2 reads FQNNGV. With 5 bases removed from V and 8 bases from J, the gap between germline ends came to 18 bases. CDR3 length equals 14 residues. The CDR3 sequence is CASSATNSPGGYTF. CDR3 nucleotides: TGTGCCAGCAGCGCTACTAACAGCCCTGGAGGCTACACCTTC.

The V and J genes are TRBV11-3 and TRBJ2-3; 8 nucleotides line up with TRBD1. CDR3 length: 14 residues. In germline, CDR1 is SGHNT, CDR2 YENEEA. Germline trimming cut 4 bases from V and 7 bases from J; bases unmatched to any gene: 7. CDR3 protein: CASSSGQGKYTQYF. Here the CDR3 DNA reads TGTGCCAGCAGCTCTGGACAGGGCAAATATACGCAGTATTTT.